The clone carrying this T cell receptor (beta chain) was observed many times. This entry is derived from a study of spatial heterogeneity in lung cancer. Background on the study: The donor group consisted of around 77 patients who had untreated, early-stage non-small cell lung cancer. At a median of roughly two years after resection, follow-up PBMC samples were sequenced when available.

TCRdb processed the 5' RACE reads anew with MiXCR; each CDR3 protein has one entry. The repertoire holds under 30,000 distinct CDR3 sequences, with approximately 5.5% as singletons. Germline CDR1 is SGHTA and CDR2 is FQGNSA. With V trimmed by 6 bases and J by 0 bases, 8 bases remained unmatched. The CDR3 spans 16 residues. Time point denoted: blood at routine non-recurrence follow-up after resection. Tumor, nontumor lung or frozen PBMC supplied whole RNA that was sequenced unsorted. The J gene is TRBJ2-4, the V gene TRBV7-2; 7 bases map to TRBD1. The specimen comprised PBMCs, sampled at follow-up. The receptor was isolated from a male donor with early-stage non-small cell lung cancer. The CDR3 DNA sequence: TGTGCCAGCAGGAGAGGGACAGAGCTAGCCAAAAACATTCAGTACTTC. Its protein product is CASRRGTELAKNIQYF.